The 6 T cell receptor beta chains below all came from one sample that was sequenced in a study of CD8 T cell repertoires and HIV-1 epitope variants. The protocol was immunoSEQ multiplex PCR, while the TCRdb copy is restricted to in-frame clones and leaves out a portion. The data contain thousands of clones, 64% of them singletons. These receptors' antigens are unknown. The sequencing sample was made of cultured CD8+ T cells derived from PBMCs. The receptors originated from a male donor with HIV.

This chain joins TRBV28 and TRBJ1-1, with a tentative D call TRBD1 (5 bases). Germline V gene data show CDR1 as MDHEN and CDR2 as SYDVKM. The length of the CDR3 is 14 residues. Trimming removed 6 bases from V and 1 base from J, with 12 bases in between. CDR3 nucleotides: TGTGCCAGCAGCGCACTACAGGAGAACACTGAAGCTTTCTTT. Translation gives CASSALQENTEAFF.

This clone was counted only a few times. The chain has TRBV19 and TRBJ1-1, with 7 bases that match TRBD1. CDR1 and CDR2 from the germline V gene are LNHDA and SQIVND (reference sequence). With 5 bases clipped from V and 3 bases from J, the junction kept 6 bases outside the gene matches. This CDR3 comprises 14 residues. The CDR3 sequence is CASSSGGWDTEAFF. DNA for the CDR3: TGTGCCAGTAGTTCAGGGGGGTGGGACACTGAAGCTTTCTTT.

The chain combines TRBV5-4 with TRBJ2-7; D may be TRBD1 (5 bases). V lost 4 bases to trimming and J lost 2 bases, with 13 bases between them. This CDR3 contains 14 residues. The germline gives CDR1 SGHNT, CDR2 YYREEE (reference sequence). As DNA, the CDR3 is TGTGCCAGCAGCGACTCGACAGTTACCTACGAGCAGTACTTC. It is translated as CASSDSTVTYEQYF. Variable domain in full (rest from reference TRBV5-4 and TRBJ2-7): ETGVTQSPTHLIKTRGQQVTLRCSSQSGHNTVSWYQQALGQGPQFIFQYYREEENGRGNFPPRFSGLQFPNYSSELNVNALELDDSALYLCASSDSTVTYEQYFGPGTRLTVT.

The J gene is TRBJ2-7, the V gene TRBV28; D may be TRBD1 or TRBD2 (5 bases each). The CDR3 runs 16 residues. Per the germline V gene, CDR1 is MDHEN and CDR2 is SYDVKM. V lost 4 bases and J 1 base, leaving 17 bases between the germline ends. The CDR3 sequence: CASSSPTGLDSYEQYF. CDR3 nucleotides: TGTGCCAGCAGTTCCCCCACAGGACTGGATTCCTACGAGCAGTACTTC.

The chain employs TRBV4-1 and TRBJ2-5; 8 bases line up with TRBD2. The V segment lost 5 bases and the J segment 1 base; nucleotides outside the gene matches: 6. The CDR3 length is 15 residues. The germline CDR1 and CDR2 sequences are MGHRA and YSYEKL. The CDR3 loop reads CASSWARGGQETQYF. CDR3 sequence (DNA): TGCGCCAGCAGCTGGGCCCGGGGGGGCCAAGAGACCCAGTACTTC.

The V and J genes are TRBV2 and TRBJ1-2; 11 bases line up with TRBD1. The CDR3 extends over 16 amino acids. The junction had 5 bases not matched to a gene; V was cut back by 3 bases and J by 2 bases. Germline V gene data show CDR1 as SNHLY and CDR2 as FYNNEI. The CDR3 loop reads CASSDLDRGLNYGYTF. CDR3 DNA sequence: TGTGCCAGCAGTGACCTGGACAGGGGGCTCAACTATGGCTACACCTTC.